The 4 T cell receptor beta chains in this list originate from one sample, sequenced in a study of blood T cell repertoires in COVID-19 (dated by TCRdb to 2019 to 2021). The library was produced with the immunoSEQ multiplex PCR assay. TCRdb carries this immuneACCESS record with in-frame sequences only. Its versions omit some clonotypes, under half of them owing to an unresolved V gene in the studies checked, with the rest unexplained. This sample holds 100,000 or so clones; about 77% were observed only once. Roughly 31% of the sample lies in the top ten. Sequencing input: peripheral blood. These receptors were collected from an older man with active or convalescent COVID-19.

The rearrangement uses TRBV9 and TRBJ2-3, with TRBD2 matching 9 bases. V gave up 4 bases and J gave up 6 bases; unmatched junction bases: 9. There are 15 residues in the CDR3. Germline values: CDR1 SGDLS, CDR2 YYNGEE. CDR3 loop: CASSSSGGHLDTQYF. For the CDR3, the DNA is TGTGCCAGCAGCTCGAGCGGGGGGCACTTGGATACGCAGTATTTT.

V usage is TRBV18 and J usage is TRBJ1-2; D not resolved. CDR1 and CDR2 from the germline V gene are KGHSH and LQKENI. V gave up 0 bases and J gave up 7 bases, with 18 bases separating them. The CDR3 consists of 16 residues. The CDR3 bases are TGTGCCAGCTCACCACCGAGGTTGATGGGAGATGGTGGCTACACCTTC. It translates to CASSPPRLMGDGGYTF.

This sequence joins TRBV29-1 and TRBJ1-2, with a tentative D call TRBD1 (6 bases). This CDR3 spans 11 amino acids. V was pared by 7 bases and J by 8 bases, with 14 bases between. Germline lookup yields CDR1 SQVTM and CDR2 ANQGSEA. The CDR3 spells CSAIGGDGYTF. In DNA form, the CDR3 reads TGCAGCGCAATAGGGGGTGACGGCTACACCTTC.

This chain uses TRBV19 with TRBJ2-2; D is perhaps TRBD1 (6 bases). The CDR3 covers 14 residues. The V gene lost 4 bases and the J gene lost 7 bases, with 13 bases spanning the gap. Germline lookup yields CDR1 LNHDA and CDR2 SQIVND (reference sequence). The CDR3 loop reads CASSTRRGGGELFF. As DNA, the CDR3 is TGTGCCAGTAGTACACGCAGGGGTGGCGGGGAGCTGTTTTTT.